Given below is one TCR beta chain in context. What it binds is not known. This record belongs to a study of shared clonotypes between healthy human individuals. The naive CD8 subset, CD45RO-negative cells positively selected for CCR7, excluded terminally differentiated effector memory CD45RA+ cells. Study-level findings and limits: Unshared clonotypes carried lower generation probabilities than those common to all four donors.

Approximately 200 ng DNA, approximately 31,000 T cell genomes, went into each sorted-subset replicate PCR. Only in-frame clones appear in the TCRdb table, and some are missing; sequencing was by immunoSEQ multiplex PCR. The profile shows 800,000 to 950,000 clones, 95% to 97% of them singletons. The junction had 11 bases not matched to a gene; V was cut back by 4 bases and J by 0 bases. The CDR3 extends over 18 amino acids. Germline lookup yields CDR1 MGHRA and CDR2 YSYEKL. The V call is TRBV4-1, the J call TRBJ2-3, with 9 bases matching TRBD2. The sequence came from a young man in good health. Sequenced material: naive CD8+ T cells sorted from blood. CDR3 region: CASSLAGGKYSSTDTQYF. CDR3 coding DNA: TGCGCCAGCAGCCTCGCGGGAGGGAAGTATAGTAGCACAGATACGCAGTATTTT.